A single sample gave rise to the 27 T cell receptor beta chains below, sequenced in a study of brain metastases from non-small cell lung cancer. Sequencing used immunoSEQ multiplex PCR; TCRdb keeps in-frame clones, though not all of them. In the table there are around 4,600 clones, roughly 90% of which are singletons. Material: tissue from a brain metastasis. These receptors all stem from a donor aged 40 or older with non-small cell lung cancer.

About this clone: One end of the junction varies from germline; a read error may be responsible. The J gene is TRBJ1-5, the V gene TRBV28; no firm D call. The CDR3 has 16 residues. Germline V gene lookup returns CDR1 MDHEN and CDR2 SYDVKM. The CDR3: CASSDDGVHSNQSQHF. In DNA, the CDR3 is TGTGCCAGCAGCGATGACGGGGTCCATAGCAATCAGTCCCAGCATTTT.

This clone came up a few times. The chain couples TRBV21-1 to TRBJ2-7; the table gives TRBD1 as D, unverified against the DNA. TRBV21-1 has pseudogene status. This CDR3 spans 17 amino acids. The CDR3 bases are TGTGCCAGCCTGGGTTGTCCTTTGTGGGACAACTCCTACGAGCAGTACTTC. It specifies CASLGCPLWDNSYEQYF.

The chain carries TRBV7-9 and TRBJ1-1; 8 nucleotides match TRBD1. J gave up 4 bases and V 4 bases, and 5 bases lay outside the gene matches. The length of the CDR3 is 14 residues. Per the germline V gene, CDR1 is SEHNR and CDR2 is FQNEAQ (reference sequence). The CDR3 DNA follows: TGTGCCAGCAGCTCACAGGGGGTAGGCACTGAAGCTTTCTTT. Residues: CASSSQGVGTEAFF.

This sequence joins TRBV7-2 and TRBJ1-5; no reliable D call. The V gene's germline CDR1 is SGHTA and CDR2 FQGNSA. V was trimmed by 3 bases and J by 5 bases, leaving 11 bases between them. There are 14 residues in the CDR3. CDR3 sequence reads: CASSLEWVDQPQHF. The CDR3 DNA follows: TGTGCCAGCAGCTTGGAGTGGGTGGATCAGCCCCAGCATTTT.

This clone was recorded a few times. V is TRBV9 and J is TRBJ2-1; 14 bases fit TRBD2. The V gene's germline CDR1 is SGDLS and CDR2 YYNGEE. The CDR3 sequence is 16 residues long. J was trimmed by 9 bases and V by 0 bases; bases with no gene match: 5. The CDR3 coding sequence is TGTGCCAGCAGCGTAGAAGTCGGACTAGCGGGAGGTGAGCAGTTCTTC. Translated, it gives CASSVEVGLAGGEQFF.

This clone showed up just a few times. CDR3 amino acids: CASSVAWGRGTGELFF. In DNA form, the CDR3 reads TGTGCCAGCAGCGTAGCTTGGGGGCGCGGCACCGGGGAGCTGTTTTTT. The rearrangement links TRBV9 to TRBJ2-2; perhaps TRBD1 as D (6 bases). Trimming shortened V by 0 bases and J by 4 bases, and 13 bases separated the two germline ends. Per germline, CDR1 SGDLS and CDR2 YYNGEE. The CDR3 covers 16 residues.

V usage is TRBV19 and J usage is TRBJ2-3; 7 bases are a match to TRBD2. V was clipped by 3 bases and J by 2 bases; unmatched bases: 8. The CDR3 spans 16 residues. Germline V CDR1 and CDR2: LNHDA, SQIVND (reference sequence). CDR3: CASSMLVGGYTDTQYF. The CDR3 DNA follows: TGTGCCAGTAGTATGCTGGTGGGAGGGTACACAGATACGCAGTATTTT.

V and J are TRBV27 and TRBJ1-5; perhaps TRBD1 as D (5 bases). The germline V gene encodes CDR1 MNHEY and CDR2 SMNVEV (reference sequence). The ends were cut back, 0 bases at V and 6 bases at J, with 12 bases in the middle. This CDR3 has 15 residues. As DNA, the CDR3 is TGTGCCAGCAGTTTATCTTGGGCTGGGGGTCAGCCCCAGCATTTT. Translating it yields CASSLSWAGGQPQHF.

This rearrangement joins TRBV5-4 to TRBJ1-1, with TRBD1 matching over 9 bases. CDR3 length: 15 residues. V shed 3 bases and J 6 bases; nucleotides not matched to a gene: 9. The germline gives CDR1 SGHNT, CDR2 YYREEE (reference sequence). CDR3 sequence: CASSSRTGEFAEAFF. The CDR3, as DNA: TGTGCCAGCAGCTCGAGGACAGGGGAGTTTGCTGAAGCTTTCTTT.

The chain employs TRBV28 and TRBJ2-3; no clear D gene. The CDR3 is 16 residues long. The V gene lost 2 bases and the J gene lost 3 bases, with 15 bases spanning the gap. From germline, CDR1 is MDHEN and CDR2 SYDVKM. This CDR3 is CASSLNPGPRTDTQYF. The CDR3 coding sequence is TGTGCCAGCAGTTTAAATCCAGGCCCGCGAACAGATACGCAGTATTTT.

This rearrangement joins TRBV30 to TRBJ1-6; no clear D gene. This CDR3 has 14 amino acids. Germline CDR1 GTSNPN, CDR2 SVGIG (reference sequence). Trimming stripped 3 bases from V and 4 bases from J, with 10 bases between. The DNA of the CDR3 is TGTGCCTGGAGCGGCGGGTTATATAATTCACCCCTCCACTTT. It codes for CAWSGGLYNSPLHF.

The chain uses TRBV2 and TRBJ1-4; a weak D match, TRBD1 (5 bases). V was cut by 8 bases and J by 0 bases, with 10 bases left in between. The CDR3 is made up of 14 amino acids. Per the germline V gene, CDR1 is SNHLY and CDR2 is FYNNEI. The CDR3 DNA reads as TGTGCCAGCTATGGGGGGGCAACTAATGAAAAACTGTTTTTT. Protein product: CASYGGATNEKLFF.

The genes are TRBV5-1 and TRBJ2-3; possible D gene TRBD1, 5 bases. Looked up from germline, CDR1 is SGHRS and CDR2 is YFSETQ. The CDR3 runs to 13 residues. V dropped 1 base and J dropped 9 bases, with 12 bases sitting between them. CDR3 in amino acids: CASSLQGGETQYF. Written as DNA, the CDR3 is TGCGCCAGCAGCTTGCAGGGCGGAGAGACGCAGTATTTT.

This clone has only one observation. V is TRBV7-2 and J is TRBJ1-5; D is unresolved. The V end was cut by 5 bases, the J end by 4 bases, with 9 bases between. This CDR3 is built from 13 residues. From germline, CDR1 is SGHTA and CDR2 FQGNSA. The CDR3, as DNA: TGTGCCAGCAGCGTCGTGCAAAATCAGCCCCAGCATTTT. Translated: CASSVVQNQPQHF. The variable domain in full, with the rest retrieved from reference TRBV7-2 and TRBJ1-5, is GAGVSQSPSNKVTEKGKDVELRCDPISGHTALYWYRQSLGQGLEFLIYFQGNSAPDKSGLPSDRFSAERTGGSVSTLTIQRTQQEDSAVYLCASSVVQNQPQHFGDGTRLSIL.

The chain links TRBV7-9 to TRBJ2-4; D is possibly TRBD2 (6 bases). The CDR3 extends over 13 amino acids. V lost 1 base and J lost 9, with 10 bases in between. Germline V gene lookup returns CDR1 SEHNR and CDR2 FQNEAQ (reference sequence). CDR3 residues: CASSLGGVSIQYF. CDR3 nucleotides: TGTGCCAGCAGCTTAGGGGGGGTGTCCATTCAGTACTTC.

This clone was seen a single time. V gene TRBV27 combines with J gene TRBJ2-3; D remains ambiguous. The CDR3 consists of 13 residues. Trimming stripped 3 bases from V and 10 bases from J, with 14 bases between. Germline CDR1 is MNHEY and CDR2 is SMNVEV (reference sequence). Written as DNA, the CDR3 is TGTGCCAGCAGTTTGTCCACTGCCGTGGCGCAGTATTTT. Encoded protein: CASSLSTAVAQYF.

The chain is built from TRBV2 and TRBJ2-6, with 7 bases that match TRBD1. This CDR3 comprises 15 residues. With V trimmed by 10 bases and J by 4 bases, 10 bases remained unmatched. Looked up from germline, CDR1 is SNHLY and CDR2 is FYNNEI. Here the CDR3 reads CANKIEGAGANVLTF. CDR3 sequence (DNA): TGTGCCAACAAAATCGAGGGGGCCGGGGCCAACGTCCTGACTTTC.

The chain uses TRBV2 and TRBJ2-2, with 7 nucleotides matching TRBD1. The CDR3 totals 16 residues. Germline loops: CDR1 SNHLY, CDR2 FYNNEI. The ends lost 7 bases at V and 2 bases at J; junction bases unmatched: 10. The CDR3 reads CASNDEGTVNTGELFF. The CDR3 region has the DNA TGTGCCAGCAATGACGAAGGGACAGTCAACACCGGGGAGCTGTTTTTT. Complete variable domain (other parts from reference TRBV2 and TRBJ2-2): EPEVTQTPSHQVTQMGQEVILRCVPISNHLYFYWYRQILGQKVEFLVSFYNNEISEKSEIFDDQFSVERPDGSNFTLKIRSTKLEDSAMYFCASNDEGTVNTGELFFGEGSRLTVL.

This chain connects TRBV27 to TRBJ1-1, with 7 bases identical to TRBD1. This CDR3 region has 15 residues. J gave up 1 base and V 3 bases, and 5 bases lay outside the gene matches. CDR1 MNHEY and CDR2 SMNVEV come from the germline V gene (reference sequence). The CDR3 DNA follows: TGTGCCAGCAGTTTTTCATACAGGGGGAACACTGAAGCTTTCTTT. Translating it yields CASSFSYRGNTEAFF.

CDR3: CAFRGKGWGVTEAFF. CDR3 DNA: TGTGCCTTCCGCGGTAAGGGCTGGGGGGTCACTGAAGCTTTCTTT. This chain links TRBV30 with TRBJ1-1, with D perhaps matching TRBD1 (5 bases). V dropped 7 bases and J dropped 4 bases, with 22 bases sitting between them. The germline V gene has CDR1 GTSNPN and CDR2 SVGIG (reference sequence). This CDR3 spans 15 amino acids. The complete variable domain, with remaining parts taken from reference TRBV30 and TRBJ1-1, reads SQTIHQWPATLVQPVGSPLSLECTVEGTSNPNLYWYRQAAGRGLQLLFYSVGIGQISSEVPQNLSASRPQDRQFILSSKKLLLSDSGFYLCAFRGKGWGVTEAFFGQGTRLTVV.

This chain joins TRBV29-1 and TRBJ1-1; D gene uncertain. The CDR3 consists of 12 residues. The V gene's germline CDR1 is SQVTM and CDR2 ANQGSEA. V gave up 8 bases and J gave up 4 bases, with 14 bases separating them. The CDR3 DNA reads TGCAGCACTTTTTCGGGTGTCACTGAAGCTTTCTTT. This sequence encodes CSTFSGVTEAFF.

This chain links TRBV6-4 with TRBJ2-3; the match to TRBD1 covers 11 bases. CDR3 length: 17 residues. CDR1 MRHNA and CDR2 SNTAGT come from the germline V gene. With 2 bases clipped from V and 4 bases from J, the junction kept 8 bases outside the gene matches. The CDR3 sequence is CASSDTAPGQGADTQYF. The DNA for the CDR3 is TGTGCCAGCAGTGACACAGCTCCGGGACAGGGGGCAGATACGCAGTATTTT.

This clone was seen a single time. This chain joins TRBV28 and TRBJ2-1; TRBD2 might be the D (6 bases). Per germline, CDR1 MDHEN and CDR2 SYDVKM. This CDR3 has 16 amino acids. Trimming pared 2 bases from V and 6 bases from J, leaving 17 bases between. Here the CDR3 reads CASSLDPGVPSNEQFF. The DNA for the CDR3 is TGTGCCAGCAGTTTAGACCCGGGGGTTCCGAGCAATGAGCAGTTCTTC.

CDR3 loop: CASSPRASRSGNTIYF. The DNA of the CDR3 is TGTGCCAGCAGTCCTCGGGCCTCTCGCTCTGGAAACACCATATATTTT. The rearrangement joins TRBV6-6 to TRBJ1-3; D is ambiguous. V was pared by 5 bases and J by 0 bases, with 14 bases between. Germline V gene sequence: CDR1 MNHNY, CDR2 SVGAGI (reference sequence). The CDR3 runs to 16 residues.

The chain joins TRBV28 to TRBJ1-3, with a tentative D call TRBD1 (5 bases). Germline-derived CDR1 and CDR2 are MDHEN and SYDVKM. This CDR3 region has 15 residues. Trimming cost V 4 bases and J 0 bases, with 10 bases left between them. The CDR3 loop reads CASSSPGFSGNTIYF. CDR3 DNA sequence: TGTGCCAGCAGTTCACCAGGGTTCTCTGGAAACACCATATATTTT.

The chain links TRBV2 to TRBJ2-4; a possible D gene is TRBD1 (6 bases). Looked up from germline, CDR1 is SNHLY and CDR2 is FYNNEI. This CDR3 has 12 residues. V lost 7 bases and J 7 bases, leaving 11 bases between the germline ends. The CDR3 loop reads CASNGQGNIQYF. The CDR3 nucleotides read TGTGCCAGCAATGGCCAGGGGAACATTCAGTACTTC.

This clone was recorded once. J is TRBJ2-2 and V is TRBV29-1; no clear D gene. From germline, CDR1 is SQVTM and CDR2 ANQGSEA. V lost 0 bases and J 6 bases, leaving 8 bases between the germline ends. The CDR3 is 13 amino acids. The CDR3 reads CSVEDRRAGELFF. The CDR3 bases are TGCAGCGTTGAAGATCGTAGGGCCGGGGAGCTGTTTTTT.